This T cell receptor beta chain was retrieved from a study of T cells in severe cutaneous drug reactions (dated by TCRdb to about 2019). General notes on the study: Patients were recruited between the early 2010s and the late 2010s from Taiwan, Thailand and a European registry network. Only patients with a probable or definite SJS/TEN or DRESS diagnosis by RegiSCAR criteria were enrolled. The culprit drug was assigned using the Naranjo algorithm and the ALDEN drug causality algorithm. Blister fluids/cells, PBMC and other biological samples were taken from patients in the acute stage or the recovery stage. The study paired bulk TCR sequencing with single-cell sequencing, quantitative PCR validation, functional assays and transgenic mouse experiments. To build the libraries, iRepertoire multiplex PCR was used, and the authors pointed to a comparison in which iRepertoire and 5' RACE methods, with or without UMI, captured abundant clonotypes similarly.

The investigation overall reported the following: TRBV12-4 usage was strongly increased in CBZ-SJS/TEN patients, averaging roughly 33% in blister cells and 5% to 6% in PBMC. The authors noted that whether the public TCR generalizes to SJS/TEN caused by other drugs still needs further study. Although undetectable or scarce in tolerant-control and healthy-donor PBMC, a public TCRbeta CDR3 was found in all seven CBZ-SJS/TEN blister samples, at a mean of around 15%.

For both bulk and single-cell sequencing, libraries were prepared with the iRepertoire multiplex PCR system and TCR subtype-specific primers. Bulk TCR beta libraries were generated by multiplex PCR with primers targeting V, D and J gene regions. Approximately 95-500 ng of RNA per sample was used as input for bulk TCR library preparation. An Illumina MiSeq was used to sequence bulk TCR beta amplicons. The original methods were these. Sample misassignments and low-quality sequencing reads were filtered out during quality control steps. The CDR3 was defined as the amino acids lying between the Y[YFLI]C motif of the V gene and the [FW]GXGT motif of the J segment. The IMGT database served as the reference for assigning TRBV and TRBJ genes and CDR3 clonotypes. For each sample, TRBV expression was normalized against the mean for the same gene in PBMC from more than 40 healthy donors. After reprocessing by TCRdb, each CDR3 protein sequence is one entry, and no DNA is given. TCRdb's processing, not the authors', yielded these V and J calls. The sample's table lists a count of around 20,000 distinct CDR3 sequences. Around 7% of the sample goes to the ten largest clones.

As for this clonotype: Its antigen is still unknown.

Sequences LNHNV (CDR1) and YYDKDF (CDR2) are obtained from the germline V gene (reference sequence). The CDR3 holds 16 amino acids from the cysteine to the phenylalanine. The nucleotide record is missing. Sequencing was performed on donors who were patients with carbamazepine-induced Stevens-Johnson syndrome or toxic epidermal necrolysis (CBZ-SJS/TEN). The peripheral blood repertoires were taken from CBZ-SJS/TEN patients of two origins, four or five Han Chinese and roughly 6 European. To look for drug-specific clonotypes, next-generation sequencing was used to profile the T cell receptor repertoires of patients with drug-induced severe cutaneous adverse reactions. RNA was isolated either from blister cells of skin lesions or from peripheral blood mononuclear cells.

Sequenced: PBMCs. The V gene is TRBV15 and the J gene is TRBJ2-3. The TCR comes from a human donor with toxic epidermal necrolysis, a severe cutaneous drug reaction. The CDR3 region: CATSRDLGRSTDTQYF. The CDR3 plus the reference TRBV15 and TRBJ2-3 genes for the other parts give the full variable domain: DAMVIQNPRYQVTQFGKPVTLSCSQTLNHNVMYWYQQKSSQAPKLLFHYYDKDFNNEADTPDNFQSRRPNTSFCFLDIRSPGLGDTAMYLCATSRDLGRSTDTQYFGPGTRLTVL.